In its sample, the clone carrying this T cell receptor (beta chain) was seen a few times. Antigen unknown. This entry is derived from a study of CD8 T cells in ankylosing spondylitis. General study findings and limits: Ankylosing spondylitis blood appeared to be characterized by a TCR beta motif of eight or nine highly homologous variants.

TCRdb re-analysed the 5' RACE reads in MiXCR, keeping a single row per CDR3 protein. The table records 270,000 or so distinct CDR3 sequences, about 18% of them present only once. The sequence was obtained from a male donor with ankylosing spondylitis or in good health (not recorded which). Source material: blood, either unsorted or a sorted T cell fraction (not recorded which).

The CDR3 sequence is CATNPGGGLETQYF. In DNA, the CDR3 is TGTGCCACAAACCCGGGAGGGGGGCTGGAGACCCAGTACTTC. The rearrangement joins TRBV9 to TRBJ2-5, with TRBD2 identical over 8 bases. CDR3 length: 14 residues. Germline lookup yields CDR1 SGDLS and CDR2 YYNGEE. Germline trimming cut 9 bases from V and 5 bases from J; bases unmatched to any gene: 12.